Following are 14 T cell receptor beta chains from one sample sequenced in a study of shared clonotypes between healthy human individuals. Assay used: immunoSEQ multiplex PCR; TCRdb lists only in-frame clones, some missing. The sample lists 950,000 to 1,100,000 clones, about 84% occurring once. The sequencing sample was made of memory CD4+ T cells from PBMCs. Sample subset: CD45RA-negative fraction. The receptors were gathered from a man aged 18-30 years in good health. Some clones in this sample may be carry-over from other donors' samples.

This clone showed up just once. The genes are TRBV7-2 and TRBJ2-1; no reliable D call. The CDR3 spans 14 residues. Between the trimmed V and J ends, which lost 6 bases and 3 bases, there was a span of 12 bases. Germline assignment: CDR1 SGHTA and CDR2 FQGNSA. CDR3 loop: CASSSKVGYNEQFF. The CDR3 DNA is TGTGCCAGCAGTTCCAAGGTGGGCTACAATGAGCAGTTCTTC.

This chain's CDR3 is CASSLGAGGIQPQHF. Here the CDR3 DNA reads TGTGCCAGCAGCTTGGGTGCAGGGGGCATTCAGCCCCAGCATTTT. The chain combines TRBV5-6 with TRBJ1-5, with 8 bases lining up with TRBD1. Trimming removed 0 bases from V and 6 bases from J; junction bases left unmatched: 5. This CDR3 has 15 residues. Germline CDR1 SGHDT, CDR2 YYEEEE.

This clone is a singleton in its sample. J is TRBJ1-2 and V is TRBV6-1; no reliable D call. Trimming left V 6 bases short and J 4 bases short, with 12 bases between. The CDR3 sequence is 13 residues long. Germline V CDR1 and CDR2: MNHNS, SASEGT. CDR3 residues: CASRLSSLYGYTF. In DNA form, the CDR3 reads TGTGCCAGCAGGCTAAGCTCCCTCTATGGCTACACCTTC.

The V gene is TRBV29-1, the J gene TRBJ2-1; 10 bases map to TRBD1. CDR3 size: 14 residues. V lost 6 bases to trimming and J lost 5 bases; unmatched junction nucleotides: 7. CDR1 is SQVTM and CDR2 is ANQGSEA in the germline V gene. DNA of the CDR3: TGCAGCGTCGGGGACAGGGGTCCGCACAATGAGCAGTTCTTC. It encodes CSVGDRGPHNEQFF.

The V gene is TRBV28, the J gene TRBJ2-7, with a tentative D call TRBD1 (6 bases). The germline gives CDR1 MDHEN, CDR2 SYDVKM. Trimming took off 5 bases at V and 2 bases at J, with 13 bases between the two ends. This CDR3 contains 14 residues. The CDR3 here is CASSSRGATYEQYF. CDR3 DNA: TGTGCCAGCAGTAGCAGGGGAGCCACCTACGAGCAGTACTTC.

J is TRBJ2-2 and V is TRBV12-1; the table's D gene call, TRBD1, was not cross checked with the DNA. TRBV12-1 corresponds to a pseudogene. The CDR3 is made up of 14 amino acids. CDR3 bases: TGTGCCAGCAGCTTTTTACACGCCACCGGGGAGCTGTTTTTT. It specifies CASSFLHATGELFF.

DNA of the CDR3: TGTGCCAGTAGTATACCTAGATACAGGGGTGGCACTGAAGCTTTCTTT. It specifies CASSIPRYRGGTEAFF. J is TRBJ1-1 and V is TRBV19; 7 nucleotides align to TRBD1. V lost 2 bases and J lost 4; bases outside the gene matches: 10. The CDR3 consists of 16 residues. Germline V gene lookup returns CDR1 LNHDA and CDR2 SQIVND (reference sequence).

This CDR3 is CASSVGDQPQHF. The CDR3 DNA sequence: TGTGCCAGCAGCGTAGGAGATCAGCCCCAGCATTTT. This chain uses TRBV9 with TRBJ1-5; no clear D gene. Germline CDR1 is SGDLS and CDR2 is YYNGEE. The CDR3 covers 12 residues. The V end lost 0 bases, the J end lost 5 bases, and 3 bases lay between the germline ends.

As DNA, the CDR3 is TGTGCCAGCAGCTTAGGGGGCGCGGGCACAGATACGCAGTATTTT. As protein: CASSLGGAGTDTQYF. The chain is built from TRBV7-2 and TRBJ2-3; a possible D gene is TRBD1 (5 bases). The germline V gene encodes CDR1 SGHTA and CDR2 FQGNSA. This CDR3 has 15 residues. Trimming cost V 1 base and J 1 base, with 9 bases left between them.

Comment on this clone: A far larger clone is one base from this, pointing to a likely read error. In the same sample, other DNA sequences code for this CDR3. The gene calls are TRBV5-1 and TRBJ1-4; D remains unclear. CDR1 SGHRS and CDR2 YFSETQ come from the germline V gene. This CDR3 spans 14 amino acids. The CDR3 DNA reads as TGCGCCAGCAGCTTTGGCGGAGACAATGAAAAATTGTTTTTT. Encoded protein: CASSFGGDNEKLFF.

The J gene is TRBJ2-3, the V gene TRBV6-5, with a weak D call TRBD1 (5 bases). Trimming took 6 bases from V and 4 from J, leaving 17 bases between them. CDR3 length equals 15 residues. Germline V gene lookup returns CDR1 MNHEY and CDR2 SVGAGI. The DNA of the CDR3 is TGTGCCAGCAGCCCTCCCAGGGCTCCCCCAGATACGCAGTATTTT. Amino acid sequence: CASSPPRAPPDTQYF.

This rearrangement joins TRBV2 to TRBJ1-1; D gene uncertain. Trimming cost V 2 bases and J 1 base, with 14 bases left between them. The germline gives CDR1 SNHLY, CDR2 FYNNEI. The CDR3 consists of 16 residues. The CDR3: CASSELLGGENTEAFF. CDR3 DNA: TGTGCCAGCAGTGAACTCTTAGGCGGCGAGAACACTGAAGCTTTCTTT.

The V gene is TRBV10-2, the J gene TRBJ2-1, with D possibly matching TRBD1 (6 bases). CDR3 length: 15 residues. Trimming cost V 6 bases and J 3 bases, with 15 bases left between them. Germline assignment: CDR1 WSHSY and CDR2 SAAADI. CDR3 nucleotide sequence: TGCGCCAGCAGCCGTGACAGGATCGTCTACAATGAGCAGTTCTTC. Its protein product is CASSRDRIVYNEQFF.

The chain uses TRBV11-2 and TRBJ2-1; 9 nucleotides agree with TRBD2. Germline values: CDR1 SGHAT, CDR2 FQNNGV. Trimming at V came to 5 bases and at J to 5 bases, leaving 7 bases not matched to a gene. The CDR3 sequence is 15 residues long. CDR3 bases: TGTGCCAGCAGCCCCCGACTAGCGGTTAACAATGAGCAGTTCTTC. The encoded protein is CASSPRLAVNNEQFF.